These 8 T cell receptor beta chains share one sample of origin, sequenced in a study of T-cell reconstitution after alpha-beta-depleted transplantation in children. Unique molecular identifiers were incorporated during preparation of the TCRbeta library. TCRdb ran MiXCR on the PCR reads and lists one entry per CDR3 protein. This table has approximately 1,000,000 distinct CDR3 sequences, about 29% appearing once. The source was PBMCs, mostly from graft donor cells, collected 360 days after TCRalphabeta/CD19-depleted stem cell transplant. The receptors were gathered from a boy under two years old who had a stem cell transplant for SCID, so the T cells may come from the graft donor.

The chain carries TRBV28 and TRBJ1-2; no definite D call. CDR3 length: 14 residues. The V gene's germline CDR1 is MDHEN and CDR2 SYDVKM. V lost 0 bases and J 2 bases, leaving 7 bases between the germline ends. The CDR3 region has the DNA TGTGCCAGCAGTTTATGGGCCAGGAACTATGGCTACACCTTC. This codes for CASSLWARNYGYTF.

This clonotype appeared a few times. The chain carries TRBV4-3 and TRBJ2-2; D is undetermined. Per germline, CDR1 LGHNA and CDR2 YSLEER. The CDR3 extends over 15 amino acids. V lost 0 bases, J lost 5 bases, and 10 bases lay in between. The chain's CDR3 is CASSQEVAVTGELFF. The CDR3 DNA reads as TGCGCCAGCAGCCAAGAAGTCGCTGTGACCGGGGAGCTGTTTTTT.

The chain recombines TRBV2 with TRBJ2-7, with a tentative D call TRBD2 (6 bases). V was pared by 6 bases and J by 0 bases, with 21 bases between. Germline CDR1 SNHLY, CDR2 FYNNEI. CDR3 length: 17 residues. Here the CDR3 reads CASRRLPRDSSSYEQYF. CDR3 coding DNA: TGTGCCAGCAGGAGGCTCCCCCGGGACTCCAGCTCCTACGAGCAGTACTTC.

This clonotype came up a few times. J is TRBJ2-1 and V is TRBV9, with 7 bases aligning to TRBD2. The germline gives CDR1 SGDLS, CDR2 YYNGEE. The V gene end was trimmed by 2 bases and the J gene end by 0 bases; junction bases not matched to a gene: 8. This CDR3 has 17 residues. DNA of the CDR3: TGTGCCAGCAGCGTGAGCGGGGCCGTTAGCTCCTACAATGAGCAGTTCTTC. Protein: CASSVSGAVSSYNEQFF.

This chain joins TRBV20-1 and TRBJ2-1; a weak D match, TRBD1 (6 bases). The V end lost 6 bases, the J end lost 10 bases, and 19 bases lay between the germline ends. Per germline, CDR1 DFQATT and CDR2 SNEGSKA (reference sequence). The CDR3 runs to 13 residues. CDR3: CSALRDIGSEQFF. For the CDR3, the DNA is TGCAGTGCGCTCCGGGACATTGGTTCGGAGCAGTTCTTC.

This clonotype was detected many times. The chain is built from TRBV4-3 and TRBJ1-1; D is uncertain. Germline V gene lookup returns CDR1 LGHNA and CDR2 YSLEER. V gave up 4 bases and J gave up 1 base, with 10 bases separating them. There are 14 residues in the CDR3. This chain's CDR3 is CASSPQTGNTEAFF. The CDR3 DNA is TGCGCCAGCAGCCCTCAGACTGGGAACACTGAAGCTTTCTTT.

The V call is TRBV6-5, the J call TRBJ2-7; D possibly corresponds to TRBD2 (6 bases). The CDR3 contains 16 residues. The germline CDR1 and CDR2 sequences are MNHEY and SVGAGI. The germline V and J ends were trimmed by 2 bases and 3 bases, with 17 bases remaining between them. Written as DNA, the CDR3 is TGTGCCAGCAGTTACGGGGGGACGGGGGTTGACTACGAGCAGTACTTC. It specifies CASSYGGTGVDYEQYF.

This rearrangement joins TRBV19 to TRBJ1-1; TRBD1 aligns across 8 bases. Germline trimming cut 6 bases from V and 14 bases from J; bases unmatched to any gene: 14. The CDR3 has 13 amino acids. CDR1 and CDR2 from the germline V gene are LNHDA and SQIVND (reference sequence). The CDR3: CASSTPGQALSFF. Here the CDR3 DNA reads TGTGCCAGTAGCACACCGGGACAGGCCCTTTCCTTCTTT.